This entry lists 21 T cell receptor beta chains sequenced from one sample in a study of CD8 T cells in ankylosing spondylitis. TCRdb passed the 5' RACE reads through MiXCR, listing each CDR3 protein once. The sample yields over 130,000 distinct CDR3 sequences, 40% to 50% seen once. Sequenced: synovial fluid, either unsorted or a sorted T cell fraction (not recorded which). Every receptor here comes from a male donor with ankylosing spondylitis.

The chain uses TRBV24-1 and TRBJ2-2, with 9 bases that match TRBD1. Germline-derived CDR1 and CDR2 are KGHDR and SFDVKD. V dropped 3 bases and J dropped 3; count of bases not matched to a gene: 4. CDR3 length: 16 amino acids. CDR3 coding DNA: TGTGCCACCAGTGATCGGGACAGGGACTACACCGGGGAGCTGTTTTTT. This encodes CATSDRDRDYTGELFF.

The chain employs TRBV12-5 and TRBJ1-3; D unresolved. V was pared by 5 bases and J by 0 bases, with 14 bases between. The CDR3 is made up of 16 amino acids. Germline lookup yields CDR1 LGHNT and CDR2 FRNRAP. CDR3 in amino acids: CASGPRAGLSGNTIYF. DNA of the CDR3: TGTGCTAGTGGTCCCCGTGCAGGCCTCTCTGGAAACACCATATATTTT.

This clonotype was seen a single time. The chain is built from TRBV20-1 and TRBJ2-5; 13 nucleotides align to TRBD2. Germline CDR1 DFQATT, CDR2 SNEGSKA (reference sequence). The CDR3 extends over 19 amino acids. V lost 0 bases, J lost 1 base, and 11 bases stayed unmatched. This chain's CDR3 is CSARDSVGLAGRGQETQYF. CDR3 in DNA: TGCAGTGCTAGAGATTCGGTGGGACTAGCGGGAAGGGGCCAAGAGACCCAGTACTTC.

The V and J genes are TRBV20-1 and TRBJ2-1, with 10 bases aligning to TRBD1. V lost 7 bases and J lost 7; bases outside the gene matches: 16. This CDR3 comprises 16 residues. Germline values: CDR1 DFQATT, CDR2 SNEGSKA (reference sequence). DNA for the CDR3: TGCAGTGAGCTCTACCCCCGGGACAGGGGCATGAATGAGCAGTTCTTC. Protein sequence: CSELYPRDRGMNEQFF.

This clonotype was detected many times. The chain carries TRBV12-3 or TRBV12-4 and TRBJ2-7, with unresolved D. There are 11 residues in the CDR3. Trimming removed 6 bases from V and 3 bases from J, with 6 bases in between. Here the CDR3 reads CASSSGYEQYF. As DNA, the CDR3 is TGTGCCAGCAGCTCTGGCTACGAGCAGTACTTC.

V gene TRBV4-2 combines with J gene TRBJ2-7, with 8 positions matching TRBD2. Germline CDR1 and CDR2: LGHNA and YNFKEQ. This CDR3 has 19 residues. With V trimmed by 1 base and J by 2 bases, 16 bases remained unmatched. CDR3 protein: CASSQGPSWAGGEPYEQYF. CDR3 nucleotide sequence: TGTGCCAGCAGCCAAGGACCCTCGTGGGCGGGGGGAGAGCCCTACGAGCAGTACTTC.

The chain employs TRBV5-1 and TRBJ2-7; D might be TRBD1 (6 bases). The CDR3 is 14 amino acids. Trimming took off 2 bases at V and 2 bases at J, with 11 bases between the two ends. Germline CDR1 and CDR2: SGHRS and YFSETQ. The CDR3 region has the DNA TGCGCCAGCAGCTTCCCCGGGACAACCTACGAGCAGTACTTC. Protein sequence: CASSFPGTTYEQYF. Based on the CDR3 plus reference TRBV5-1 and TRBJ2-7, the full variable domain is KAGVTQTPRYLIKTRGQQVTLSCSPISGHRSVSWYQQTPGQGLQFLFEYFSETQRNKGNFPGRFSGRQFSNSRSEMNVSTLELGDSALYLCASSFPGTTYEQYFGPGTRLTVT.

This clonotype was seen a few times. The chain links TRBV4-2 to TRBJ2-5; either TRBD1 or TRBD2 may fit D (5 bases each). The CDR3 consists of 16 residues. V lost 2 bases and J 5 bases, leaving 18 bases between the germline ends. Germline V gene sequence: CDR1 LGHNA, CDR2 YNFKEQ. The CDR3 region has the DNA TGTGCCAGCAGCCAATCAGGGACGCTGATGCTGGAGACCCAGTACTTC. Translating it yields CASSQSGTLMLETQYF.

The chain joins TRBV12-3 or TRBV12-4 to TRBJ2-1, with 9 positions matching TRBD2. V was pared by 5 bases and J by 8 bases, with 7 bases of the junction left unmatched. This CDR3 contains 14 residues. The chain's CDR3 is CASSISGSRDEQFF. The CDR3 bases are TGTGCCAGCAGTATTAGCGGGAGTCGAGATGAGCAGTTCTTC.

This clonotype turned up a few times. The rearrangement uses TRBV4-2 and TRBJ1-5; TRBD1 agrees at 9 bases. The V gene's germline CDR1 is LGHNA and CDR2 YNFKEQ. The CDR3 sequence is 17 residues long. The ends lost 0 bases at V and 4 bases at J; junction bases unmatched: 7. The chain's CDR3 is CASSQEAAGTGNQPQHF. The CDR3 DNA follows: TGTGCCAGCAGCCAAGAAGCGGCCGGGACAGGGAATCAGCCCCAGCATTTT.

This sequence joins TRBV4-1 and TRBJ2-7; maybe TRBD1 (6 bases). Germline V gene lookup returns CDR1 MGHRA and CDR2 YSYEKL. The V end was cut by 4 bases, the J end by 2 bases, with 18 bases between. CDR3 length equals 16 residues. The CDR3 loop reads CASSRRPRGLTYEQYF. For the CDR3, the DNA is TGCGCCAGCAGCCGCCGGCCCAGGGGCCTGACCTACGAGCAGTACTTC.

This sequence joins TRBV3-1 and TRBJ1-2, with D tentatively TRBD1 (6 bases). V was trimmed by 4 bases and J by 5 bases, leaving 20 bases between them. The germline V gene encodes CDR1 LGHDT and CDR2 YNNKEL (reference sequence). The length of the CDR3 is 16 residues. CDR3 loop: CASSRVTGSVAYGYTF. In DNA form, the CDR3 reads TGTGCCAGCAGCCGAGTAACAGGGAGTGTGGCTTATGGCTACACCTTC.

The rearrangement links TRBV29-1 to TRBJ1-1, with TRBD1 matching 10 bases. Losses at the gene ends were 6 bases for V and 4 bases for J; bases not matched to a gene: 5. CDR3 size: 13 residues. Germline CDR1 SQVTM, CDR2 ANQGSEA. The CDR3 is CSVGTGEGTEAFF. Here the CDR3 DNA reads TGCAGCGTGGGGACAGGGGAGGGCACTGAAGCTTTCTTT.

This clonotype turned up a few times. Here the CDR3 DNA reads TGTGCCAGCACCTTGTCTGGGTCCTATAATTCACCCCTCCACTTT. Protein: CASTLSGSYNSPLHF. The gene calls are TRBV27 and TRBJ1-6, with no clear D. Trimming took off 7 bases at V and 1 base at J, with 11 bases between the two ends. The length of the CDR3 is 15 residues. CDR1 and CDR2 from the germline V gene are MNHEY and SMNVEV (reference sequence).

The genes are TRBV11-3 and TRBJ2-2; perhaps TRBD1 as D (6 bases). Between the trimmed V and J ends, which lost 4 bases and 0 bases, there was a span of 15 bases. The germline V gene encodes CDR1 SGHNT and CDR2 YENEEA. This CDR3 is built from 17 residues. This CDR3 is CASSSLKGTPNTGELFF. DNA of the CDR3: TGTGCCAGCAGCTCACTCAAGGGGACACCGAACACCGGGGAGCTGTTTTTT.

This rearrangement joins TRBV20-1 to TRBJ1-2; D remains unclear. Germline values: CDR1 DFQATT, CDR2 SNEGSKA (reference sequence). The CDR3 has 13 residues. V lost 8 bases, J lost 8 bases, and 21 bases lay in between. CDR3 loop: CSPYKYLTRGYTF. CDR3 DNA: TGCAGTCCTTATAAATATCTCACGAGGGGCTACACCTTC.

In nucleotides, the CDR3 is TGTGCCAGCAGCTTACGTGGATACAATCAGCCCCAGCATTTT. Amino acid sequence: CASSLRGYNQPQHF. The V gene is TRBV7-8, the J gene TRBJ1-5; D remains unclear. This CDR3 is built from 14 residues. CDR1 is SGHVS, CDR2 FQNEAQ, per germline. Trimming removed 2 bases from V and 3 bases from J, with 8 bases in between.

This clonotype came up many times. The chain joins TRBV4-1 to TRBJ2-1, with TRBD2 matching 12 bases. The V segment lost 1 base and the J segment 3 bases; nucleotides outside the gene matches: 4. The CDR3 runs 17 residues. Germline V gene data show CDR1 as MGHRA and CDR2 as YSYEKL. For the CDR3, the DNA is TGCGCCAGCAGCCAAGCCGAACTAGCGGGAGGCTACAATGAGCAGTTCTTC. Translating gives CASSQAELAGGYNEQFF.

The chain combines TRBV6-4 with TRBJ2-1, with TRBD2 matching over 10 bases. The CDR3 sequence is 15 residues long. V shed 4 bases and J 8 bases; nucleotides not matched to a gene: 8. Germline CDR1 MRHNA, CDR2 SNTAGT. This CDR3 reads CASSVGTSAHDEQFF. The CDR3 coding sequence is TGTGCCAGCAGTGTCGGGACTAGCGCGCACGATGAGCAGTTCTTC.

This clonotype has more than one count but fewer than ten. V is TRBV12-3 or TRBV12-4 and J is TRBJ2-7; 7 nucleotides line up with TRBD1. This CDR3 region has 15 residues. J lost 2 bases, V lost 5 bases, and 9 bases had no gene match. The CDR3: CASSPTGAETYEQYF. The CDR3 DNA reads as TGTGCCAGCAGTCCTACAGGGGCCGAAACCTACGAGCAGTACTTC.

CDR3 bases: TGTGCCAGCAGCCGAGCCGGGACAAAGAACACCGGGGAGCTGTTTTTT. Its translation is CASSRAGTKNTGELFF. The chain couples TRBV4-2 to TRBJ2-2; TRBD1 is a possible D gene (6 bases). This CDR3 has 16 amino acids. Trimming took 4 bases from V and 1 from J, leaving 13 bases between them. Germline V gene sequence: CDR1 LGHNA, CDR2 YNFKEQ.